The 21 T cell receptor beta chains listed next were all sequenced from one sample in a study of STAT3 mutations in large granular lymphocyte leukemia. Regarding the study as a whole: In T-cell large granular lymphocyte leukemia, about half of patients showed multiple immunodominant subclonotypes.

The repertoire was sequenced with immunoSEQ multiplex PCR; TCRdb's copy has only in-frame clones and lacks some. In the table there are roughly 4,500 clones, 60% to 80% of which are singletons. No antigen has been identified for these receptors. The sample comprised PBMCs. Receptor source: a human donor with T large granular lymphocyte leukemia. Some clones in this sample may be carry-over from other donors' samples.

This clone was seen a few times. This sequence joins TRBV9 and TRBJ2-7, with D possibly being TRBD2 (6 bases). Germline loops: CDR1 SGDLS, CDR2 YYNGEE. The CDR3 runs to 14 residues. V was cut by 2 bases and J by 4 bases, with 13 bases left in between. The CDR3 region has the DNA TGTGCCAGCAGCGTGGGGGGACCAAATTACGAGCAGTACTTC. It yields the protein CASSVGGPNYEQYF.

The chain has TRBV18 and TRBJ1-5, with D perhaps TRBD1 (5 bases). Trimming stripped 4 bases from V and 7 bases from J, with 14 bases between. This CDR3 comprises 14 residues. Germline values: CDR1 KGHSH, CDR2 LQKENI. The CDR3 loop reads CASSRDGSGQPQHF. As DNA, the CDR3 is TGTGCCAGCTCACGGGACGGCTCGGGACAGCCCCAGCATTTT.

The chain links TRBV7-8 to TRBJ1-5; 8 nucleotides match TRBD1. After removal of 3 bases from V and 4 bases from J, the junction contained 5 bases not matched to a gene. The CDR3 totals 15 residues. Germline-derived CDR1 and CDR2 are SGHVS and FQNEAQ. This chain's CDR3 is CASSLGQAANQPQHF. The CDR3 DNA reads as TGTGCCAGCAGCTTGGGACAGGCGGCGAATCAGCCCCAGCATTTT.

CDR3 amino acids: CASSIEQGREYNEQFF. DNA for the CDR3: TGTGCCAGTAGTATAGAACAGGGTAGAGAGTACAATGAGCAGTTCTTC. The chain has TRBV19 and TRBJ2-1; perhaps TRBD1 as D (6 bases). Between the trimmed V and J ends, which lost 0 bases and 4 bases, there was a span of 13 bases. Looked up from germline, CDR1 is LNHDA and CDR2 is SQIVND (reference sequence). This CDR3 comprises 16 residues.

The CDR3: CASRSGGGISTEAFF. The CDR3 DNA follows: TGTGCCAGCAGATCGGGTGGGGGCATCAGCACTGAAGCTTTCTTT. The J gene is TRBJ1-1, the V gene TRBV28; possibly TRBD1 for D (6 bases). Trimming removed 6 bases from V and 4 bases from J, with 18 bases in between. CDR1 is MDHEN, CDR2 SYDVKM, per germline. The CDR3 has 15 residues.

The J gene is TRBJ2-1, the V gene TRBV29-1; D ambiguous. From germline, CDR1 is SQVTM and CDR2 ANQGSEA. V shed 4 bases and J shed 9 bases, with 7 bases lying between them. The CDR3 covers 10 residues. CDR3 coding DNA: TGCAGCGTTGTAATGCGTGAGCAGTTCTTC. It encodes CSVVMREQFF.

The rearrangement joins TRBV7-9 to TRBJ2-7; TRBD2 matches 8 bases. V lost 7 bases to trimming and J lost 3 bases; unmatched junction nucleotides: 11. Germline V gene lookup returns CDR1 SEHNR and CDR2 FQNEAQ (reference sequence). This CDR3 contains 15 residues. The CDR3 coding sequence is TGTGCCAGCACCTCCCTGCCGGGGGGGCACTACGAGCAGTACTTC. This translates into CASTSLPGGHYEQYF.

This CDR3 reads CASSTGQFETQYF. CDR3 DNA: TGTGCCAGCAGCACTGGACAATTCGAGACCCAGTACTTC. The chain is built from TRBV7-9 and TRBJ2-5, with D maybe TRBD1 (5 bases). V shed 5 bases and J shed 5 bases, with 12 bases lying between them. CDR3 length equals 13 residues. Germline V gives CDR1 SEHNR, CDR2 FQNEAQ (reference sequence).

J is TRBJ2-7 and V is TRBV6-6; the D gene could be TRBD1 or TRBD2 (5 bases each). Germline V gene sequence: CDR1 MNHNY, CDR2 SVGAGI (reference sequence). There are 15 residues in the CDR3. Trimming stripped 6 bases from V and 0 bases from J, with 15 bases between. The DNA of the CDR3 is TGTGCCAGCAGCGCGAAACGGGACGGCTCCTACGAGCAGTACTTC. Its protein is CASSAKRDGSYEQYF.

This rearrangement joins TRBV5-5 to TRBJ2-3; 7 nucleotides match TRBD2. Unmatched junction bases numbered 4, after V lost 2 bases and J lost 4 bases. The CDR3 has 14 residues. From germline, CDR1 is SGHKS and CDR2 YYEKEE (reference sequence). This CDR3 reads CASSFRLAADTQYF. CDR3 sequence (DNA): TGTGCCAGCAGCTTTCGACTAGCCGCAGATACGCAGTATTTT. The entire variable domain, with the rest obtained from reference TRBV5-5 and TRBJ2-3, is as follows: DAGVTQSPTHLIKTRGQQVTLRCSPISGHKSVSWYQQVLGQGPQFIFQYYEKEERGRGNFPDRFSARQFPNYSSELNVNALLLGDSALYLCASSFRLAADTQYFGPGTRLTVL.

This clone came up a few times. The CDR3 here is CASSLAGGNQPQHF. In nucleotides, the CDR3 is TGCGCCAGCAGCTTGGCAGGGGGCAATCAGCCCCAGCATTTT. The chain recombines TRBV5-1 with TRBJ1-5, with a weak D call TRBD1 (6 bases). Trimming removed 0 bases at V and 2 bases at J, with 6 bases between. CDR1 SGHRS and CDR2 YFSETQ come from the germline V gene. The length of the CDR3 is 14 residues.

The CDR3 coding sequence is TGTGCCAGCAGTTTAAGGGGGGGCGCATTTGGCACTGAAGCTTTCTTT. Protein product: CASSLRGGAFGTEAFF. The rearrangement uses TRBV28 and TRBJ1-1; possible D gene TRBD1, 6 bases. The V gene's germline CDR1 is MDHEN and CDR2 SYDVKM. The CDR3 covers 16 residues. V was trimmed by 2 bases and J by 4 bases, leaving 17 bases between them.

Only a few counts were recorded for this clone. The DNA for the CDR3 is TGTGCCAGCAGCTTGGCAGGACAGGGTAATTCACCCCTCCACTTT. As protein: CASSLAGQGNSPLHF. The chain is built from TRBV5-4 and TRBJ1-6, with TRBD1 matching over 8 bases. This CDR3 region has 15 residues. Germline V gives CDR1 SGHNT, CDR2 YYREEE (reference sequence). V shed 0 bases and J 6 bases; nucleotides not matched to a gene: 2.

The rearrangement links TRBV5-4 to TRBJ2-1, with TRBD1 matching over 8 bases. The J segment lost 2 bases and the V segment lost 3 bases, leaving 4 bases of the junction unmatched. CDR1 is SGHNT and CDR2 is YYREEE in the germline V gene (reference sequence). The CDR3 sequence is 15 residues long. This CDR3 reads CASSYGQGTYNEQFF. The CDR3 region has the DNA TGTGCCAGCAGCTACGGACAGGGCACCTACAATGAGCAGTTCTTC.

The chain recombines TRBV5-8 with TRBJ1-2; D unresolved. Germline CDR1 and CDR2: SGHTS and YDEGEE. This CDR3 spans 13 amino acids. V lost 3 bases and J lost 4, with 10 bases in between. CDR3 residues: CASSSVIRYGYTF. For the CDR3, the DNA is TGTGCCAGCAGCTCAGTGATCCGCTATGGCTACACCTTC.

This chain connects TRBV10-2 to TRBJ1-3, with D tentatively TRBD1 (5 bases). CDR3 length: 15 amino acids. CDR1 is WSHSY, CDR2 SAAADI, per germline. V lost 6 bases and J lost 0, with 12 bases in between. CDR3 nucleotide sequence: TGCGCCAGCAGGGCGGGACCGGCCTCTGGAAACACCATATATTTT. This gives the protein CASRAGPASGNTIYF.

This chain uses TRBV7-9 with TRBJ2-3, with 8 bases lining up with TRBD1. Germline CDR1 reads SEHNR; CDR2 reads FQNEAQ (reference sequence). V lost 4 bases and J lost 1; bases outside the gene matches: 4. CDR3 length equals 15 residues. The CDR3 loop is CASSSLQGGTDTQYF. Here the CDR3 DNA reads TGTGCCAGCAGCTCGTTACAGGGGGGCACAGATACGCAGTATTTT.

This chain links TRBV7-9 with TRBJ2-7; 8 bases are shared with TRBD1. Germline CDR1 SEHNR, CDR2 FQNEAQ (reference sequence). The CDR3 spans 15 residues. Unmatched junction bases numbered 10, after V lost 5 bases and J lost 4 bases. The CDR3 DNA sequence: TGTGCCAGCAGCCCGCCCTCGGACAGGGTGTACGAGCAGTACTTC. It specifies CASSPPSDRVYEQYF.

The chain joins TRBV30 to TRBJ1-5, with D possibly being TRBD1 (5 bases). This CDR3 contains 16 residues. Germline-derived CDR1 and CDR2 are GTSNPN and SVGIG (reference sequence). With 2 bases removed from V and 2 bases from J, the gap between germline ends came to 16 bases. CDR3 nucleotide sequence: TGTGCCTGGAGTCTAAGGGGATCAGTTGGCAATCAGCCCCAGCATTTT. This encodes CAWSLRGSVGNQPQHF.

V is TRBV19 and J is TRBJ2-7; 14 nucleotides align to TRBD2. Trimming removed 4 bases from V and 2 bases from J; junction bases left unmatched: 1. This CDR3 is 15 amino acids long. Per the germline V gene, CDR1 is LNHDA and CDR2 is SQIVND (reference sequence). CDR3 bases: TGTGCCAGTAGTACGGGACTAGCGGGAGCCTACGAGCAGTACTTC. Encoded protein: CASSTGLAGAYEQYF.

As DNA, the CDR3 is TGTGCCTGGAGTGTACGACAGCCAGAGGGCTACACCTTC. Amino acid sequence: CAWSVRQPEGYTF. This chain joins TRBV30 and TRBJ1-2; D perhaps matches TRBD1 (5 bases). Per the germline V gene, CDR1 is GTSNPN and CDR2 is SVGIG (reference sequence). V lost 0 bases to trimming and J lost 8 bases, with 13 bases between them. This CDR3 has 13 residues. The full variable domain, completed using reference TRBV30 and TRBJ1-2, is SQTIHQWPATLVQPVGSPLSLECTVEGTSNPNLYWYRQAAGRGLQLLFYSVGIGQISSEVPQNLSASRPQDRQFILSSKKLLLSDSGFYLCAWSVRQPEGYTFGSGTRLTVV.